The 2 T cell receptor beta chains below come from one sample, sequenced in a study of Tregs in tolerant kidney transplant recipients. Profiling relied on immunoSEQ multiplex PCR, and the TCRdb table lists in-frame clones only, not all of them. The profile shows 50,000 to 85,000 clones, around nine tenths of them singletons. Sequenced here: CD8+ T cells from blood, sampled before the transplant. These receptors came from a human donor who received a combined kidney and bone marrow transplant.

The CDR3 loop is CASSLMPLAGLSYEQYF. The CDR3 DNA follows: TGTGCCAGCAGCTTAATGCCCCTAGCGGGCCTCTCCTACGAGCAGTACTTC. This chain uses TRBV7-2 with TRBJ2-7; 8 nucleotides align to TRBD2. The J segment lost 0 bases and the V segment lost 2 bases, leaving 9 bases of the junction unmatched. CDR3 length: 17 amino acids. CDR1 is SGHTA and CDR2 is FQGNSA in the germline V gene. Full variable domain (remainder filled in from reference TRBV7-2 and TRBJ2-7): GAGVSQSPSNKVTEKGKDVELRCDPISGHTALYWYRQSLGQGLEFLIYFQGNSAPDKSGLPSDRFSAERTGGSVSTLTIQRTQQEDSAVYLCASSLMPLAGLSYEQYFGPGTRLTVT.

This clone was seen just once. This chain uses TRBV2 with TRBJ2-5; 11 nucleotides agree with TRBD1. CDR3 size: 19 residues. J lost 3 bases, V lost 8 bases, and 20 bases had no gene match. CDR1 SNHLY and CDR2 FYNNEI come from the germline V gene. CDR3 loop: CASRSGLRIGQGAKETQYF. The CDR3 DNA sequence: TGTGCCAGCCGAAGCGGATTGCGAATAGGACAGGGGGCAAAAGAGACCCAGTACTTC.